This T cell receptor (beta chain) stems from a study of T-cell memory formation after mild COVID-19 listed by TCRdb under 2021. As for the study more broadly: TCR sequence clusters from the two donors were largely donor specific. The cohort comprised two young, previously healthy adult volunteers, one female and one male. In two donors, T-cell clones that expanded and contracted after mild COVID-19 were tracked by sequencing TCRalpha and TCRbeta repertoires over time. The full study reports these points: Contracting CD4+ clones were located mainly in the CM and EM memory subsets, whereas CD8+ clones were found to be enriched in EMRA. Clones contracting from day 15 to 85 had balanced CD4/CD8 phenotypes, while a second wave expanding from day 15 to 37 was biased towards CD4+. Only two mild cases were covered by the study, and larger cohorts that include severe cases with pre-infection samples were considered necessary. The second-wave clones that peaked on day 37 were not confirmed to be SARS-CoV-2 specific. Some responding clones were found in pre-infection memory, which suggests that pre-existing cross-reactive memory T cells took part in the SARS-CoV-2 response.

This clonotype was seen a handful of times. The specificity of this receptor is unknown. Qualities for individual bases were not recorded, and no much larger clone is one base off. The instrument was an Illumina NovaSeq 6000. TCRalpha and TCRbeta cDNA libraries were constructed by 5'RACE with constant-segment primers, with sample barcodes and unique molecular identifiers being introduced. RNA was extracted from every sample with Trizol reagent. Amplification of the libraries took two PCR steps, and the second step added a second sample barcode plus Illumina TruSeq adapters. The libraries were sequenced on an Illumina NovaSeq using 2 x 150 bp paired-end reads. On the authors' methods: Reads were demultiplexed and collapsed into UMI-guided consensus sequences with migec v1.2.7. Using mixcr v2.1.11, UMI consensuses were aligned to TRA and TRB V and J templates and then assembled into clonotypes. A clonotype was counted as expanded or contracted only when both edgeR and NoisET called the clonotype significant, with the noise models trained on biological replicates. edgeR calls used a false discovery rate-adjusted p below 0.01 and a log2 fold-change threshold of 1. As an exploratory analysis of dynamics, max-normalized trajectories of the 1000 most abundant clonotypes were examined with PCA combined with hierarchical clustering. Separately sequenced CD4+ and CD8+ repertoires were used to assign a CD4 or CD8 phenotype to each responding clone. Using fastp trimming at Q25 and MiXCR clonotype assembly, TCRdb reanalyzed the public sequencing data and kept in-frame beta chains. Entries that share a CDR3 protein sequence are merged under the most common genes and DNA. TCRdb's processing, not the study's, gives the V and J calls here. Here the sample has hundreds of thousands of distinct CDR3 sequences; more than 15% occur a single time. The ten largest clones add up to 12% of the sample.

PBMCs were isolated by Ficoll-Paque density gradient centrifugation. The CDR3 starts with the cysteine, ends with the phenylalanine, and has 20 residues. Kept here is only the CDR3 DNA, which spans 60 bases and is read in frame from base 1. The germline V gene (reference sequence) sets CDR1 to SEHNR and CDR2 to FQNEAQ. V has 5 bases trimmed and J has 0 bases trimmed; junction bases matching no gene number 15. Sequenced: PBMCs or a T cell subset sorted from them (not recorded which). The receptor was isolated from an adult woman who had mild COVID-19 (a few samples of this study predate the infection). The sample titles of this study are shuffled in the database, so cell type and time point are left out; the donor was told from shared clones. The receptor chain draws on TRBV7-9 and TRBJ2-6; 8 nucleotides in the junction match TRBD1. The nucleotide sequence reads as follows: TGTGCCAGCAGCCAACTGCCCGGACAGGGTGAATTCTCTGGGGCCAACGTCCTGACTTTC. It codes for CASSQLPGQGEFSGANVLTF.